The 21 T cell receptor beta chains presented below share a single source sample, sequenced in a study of blood T cell repertoires in COVID-19. TCRdb keeps only in-frame clones here, not all; method: immunoSEQ multiplex PCR. The data show hundreds of thousands of clones, about 90% seen once. Material for sequencing was peripheral blood. These receptors were taken from a woman in her 70s with COVID-19, enrolled during active disease.

The chain combines TRBV7-9 with TRBJ2-2, with D possibly matching TRBD1 (6 bases). CDR1 is SEHNR and CDR2 is FQNEAQ in the germline V gene (reference sequence). There are 14 residues in the CDR3. V lost 2 bases and J 6 bases, leaving 10 bases between the germline ends. CDR3 sequence reads: CASSLNRVAGELFF. The CDR3 DNA reads TGTGCCAGCAGCTTAAACAGGGTGGCCGGGGAGCTGTTTTTT. The full variable domain, its missing parts supplied by reference TRBV7-9 and TRBJ2-2, is DTGVSQNPRHKITKRGQNVTFRCDPISEHNRLYWYRQTLGQGPEFLTYFQNEAQLEKSRLLSDRFSAERPKGSFSTLEIQRTEQGDSAMYLCASSLNRVAGELFFGEGSRLTVL.

The chain carries TRBV10-2 and TRBJ1-6, with D possibly being TRBD1 (6 bases). The CDR3 is made up of 16 amino acids. Per germline, CDR1 WSHSY and CDR2 SAAADI. Trimming stripped 2 bases from V and 7 bases from J, with 15 bases between. The CDR3 sequence is CASSEVGGAYNSPLHF. Written as DNA, the CDR3 is TGCGCCAGCAGTGAGGTGGGGGGGGCTTACAATTCACCCCTCCACTTT.

The V and J genes are TRBV10-3 and TRBJ1-2; tentatively, D is TRBD1 (6 bases). The CDR3 sequence is 12 residues long. The V gene lost 3 bases and the J gene lost 5 bases, with 7 bases spanning the gap. Germline CDR1 and CDR2: ENHRY and SYGVKD. In DNA form, the CDR3 reads TGTGCCATCAGTGATACAGGGTATGGCTACACCTTC. Protein product: CAISDTGYGYTF.

The chain has TRBV19 and TRBJ2-5, with 8 bases aligning to TRBD2. The CDR3 contains 14 residues. Germline V CDR1 and CDR2: LNHDA, SQIVND (reference sequence). The V and J ends lost 3 bases and 7 bases, in that order; junction bases with no gene match: 7. CDR3 amino acids: CASSIRGGQWTQYF. Written as DNA, the CDR3 is TGTGCCAGTAGTATTCGGGGGGGCCAATGGACCCAGTACTTC.

The gene calls are TRBV11-2 and TRBJ1-5, with D hard to call. The germline gives CDR1 SGHAT, CDR2 FQNNGV. The CDR3 covers 14 residues. Trimming removed 3 bases at V and 5 bases at J, with 11 bases between. CDR3 amino acids: CASSFDSSDQPQHF. The CDR3 coding sequence is TGTGCCAGCAGCTTCGACTCCAGCGATCAGCCCCAGCATTTT.

The CDR3 loop reads CASSLTYRGQTEAFF. CDR3 DNA: TGTGCCAGCAGTTTAACGTACAGGGGGCAAACTGAAGCTTTCTTT. The chain uses TRBV28 and TRBJ1-1; 9 bases agree with TRBD1. CDR3 length equals 15 residues. Losses at the gene ends were 2 bases for V and 5 bases for J; bases not matched to a gene: 6. Per the germline V gene, CDR1 is MDHEN and CDR2 is SYDVKM.

This sequence joins TRBV5-1 and TRBJ2-3; TRBD2 aligns across 12 bases. The V gene's germline CDR1 is SGHRS and CDR2 YFSETQ. CDR3 length equals 17 residues. Unmatched junction bases numbered 4, after V lost 0 bases and J lost 2 bases. In nucleotides, the CDR3 is TGCGCCAGCAGCTTGGCCACTAGCGGGGGGTTCACAGATACGCAGTATTTT. Its protein product is CASSLATSGGFTDTQYF.

This sequence joins TRBV19 and TRBJ1-6; 7 positions match TRBD1. The germline V gene has CDR1 LNHDA and CDR2 SQIVND (reference sequence). The J segment lost 3 bases and the V segment lost 5 bases, leaving 4 bases of the junction unmatched. The CDR3 loop spans 15 amino acids. CDR3 protein: CASSDGTDYNSPLHF. As DNA, the CDR3 is TGTGCCAGTAGTGACGGGACAGACTATAATTCACCCCTCCACTTT.

The chain couples TRBV7-9 to TRBJ1-1; unclear D gene. Germline V gives CDR1 SEHNR, CDR2 FQNEAQ (reference sequence). Trimming removed 5 bases at V and 7 bases at J, with 11 bases between. The CDR3 covers 12 residues. CDR3 loop: CASSRSDFEAFF. Written as DNA, the CDR3 is TGTGCCAGCAGCCGTAGTGATTTTGAAGCTTTCTTT.

This chain connects TRBV6-5 to TRBJ2-3; 9 bases are shared with TRBD2. CDR1 is MNHEY, CDR2 SVGAGI, per germline. With 8 bases clipped from V and 6 bases from J, the junction kept 12 bases outside the gene matches. This CDR3 spans 15 amino acids. DNA for the CDR3: TGTGCCAGCCCTTTAGGCGGGGGGGCTTGGGATACGCAGTATTTT. As protein: CASPLGGGAWDTQYF.

The rearrangement links TRBV29-1 to TRBJ1-5; possibly TRBD1 for D (5 bases). V was pared by 4 bases and J by 6 bases, with 16 bases between. Germline V gene lookup returns CDR1 SQVTM and CDR2 ANQGSEA. CDR3 length equals 14 residues. CDR3 loop: CSVAPGIGGQPQHF. The CDR3 bases are TGCAGCGTTGCTCCAGGGATAGGTGGTCAGCCCCAGCATTTT.

The gene calls are TRBV7-9 and TRBJ2-2, with TRBD2 matching over 8 bases. There are 14 residues in the CDR3. Germline CDR1 reads SEHNR; CDR2 reads FQNEAQ (reference sequence). The trim removed 5 bases at V and 4 bases at J, leaving 3 bases unmatched. The CDR3 DNA reads as TGTGCCAGCAGCCACCGGGGGGGCACCGGGGAGCTGTTTTTT. Protein: CASSHRGGTGELFF.

The chain has TRBV29-1 and TRBJ1-4; D not resolved. Looked up from germline, CDR1 is SQVTM and CDR2 is ANQGSEA. Trimming took off 6 bases at V and 5 bases at J, with 10 bases between the two ends. The CDR3 has 12 amino acids. CDR3 amino acids: CSVSEINEKLFF. In DNA, the CDR3 is TGCAGCGTGTCAGAAATAAATGAAAAACTGTTTTTT.

The chain employs TRBV7-2 and TRBJ1-2; the D is unclear. Germline loops: CDR1 SGHTA, CDR2 FQGNSA. V was trimmed by 1 base and J by 0 bases, leaving 6 bases between them. The CDR3 consists of 14 residues. CDR3 coding DNA: TGTGCCAGCAGCTTAGTGTCTTCTAACTATGGCTACACCTTC. It specifies CASSLVSSNYGYTF.

The J gene is TRBJ2-3, the V gene TRBV5-1, with 10 positions matching TRBD2. The germline V gene has CDR1 SGHRS and CDR2 YFSETQ. V lost 1 base and J lost 1; bases outside the gene matches: 3. The CDR3 is 16 amino acids. Here the CDR3 reads CASSLLAGGGTDTQYF. The CDR3 DNA follows: TGCGCCAGCAGCTTGTTAGCGGGGGGCGGCACAGATACGCAGTATTTT.

The gene calls are TRBV27 and TRBJ1-1, with 7 bases identical to TRBD1. There are 17 residues in the CDR3. Germline CDR1 is MNHEY and CDR2 is SMNVEV (reference sequence). The junction had 16 bases not matched to a gene; V was cut back by 9 bases and J by 0 bases. CDR3: CASAPLRTGSMNTEAFF. The CDR3 nucleotides are TGTGCCAGTGCCCCCCTCCGGACAGGTTCCATGAACACTGAAGCTTTCTTT.

This clone was detected only a few times. CDR3 loop: CAWKSPTVGGYTF. The CDR3 nucleotides read TGTGCCTGGAAATCCCCGACAGTCGGTGGCTACACCTTC. The V call is TRBV30, the J call TRBJ1-2, with a weak D call TRBD1 (5 bases). Trimming shortened V by 4 bases and J by 7 bases, and 16 bases separated the two germline ends. CDR1 and CDR2 from the germline V gene are GTSNPN and SVGIG (reference sequence). This CDR3 spans 13 amino acids. Full variable domain (rest looked up from reference TRBV30 and TRBJ1-2): SQTIHQWPATLVQPVGSPLSLECTVEGTSNPNLYWYRQAAGRGLQLLFYSVGIGQISSEVPQNLSASRPQDRQFILSSKKLLLSDSGFYLCAWKSPTVGGYTFGSGTRLTVV.

This clone was recorded a few times. This chain uses TRBV28 with TRBJ2-1, with 10 positions matching TRBD1. CDR3 length: 13 residues. CDR1 and CDR2 (germline): MDHEN, SYDVKM. The CDR3: CVTTGGFGNEQFF. The CDR3 coding sequence is TGTGTCACGACAGGGGGCTTCGGGAATGAGCAGTTCTTC. The full variable domain, in which reference TRBV28 and TRBJ2-1 provide the parts outside the CDR3, is DVKVTQSSRYLVKRTGEKVFLECVQDMDHENMFWYRQDPGLGLRLIYFSYDVKMKEKGDIPEGYSVSREKKERFSLILESASTNQTSMYLCVTTGGFGNEQFFGPGTRLTVL.

The chain carries TRBV24-1 and TRBJ1-2; 7 bases align to TRBD1. Germline V gives CDR1 KGHDR, CDR2 SFDVKD. Trimming at V came to 2 bases and at J to 2 bases, leaving 13 bases not matched to a gene. This CDR3 is built from 18 residues. The CDR3 loop is CATSDSTETPGQNYGYTF. DNA for the CDR3: TGTGCCACCAGTGATTCGACCGAAACTCCGGGACAGAACTATGGCTACACCTTC.

As DNA, the CDR3 is TGTGCCAGCAGCCCGGACAGCACCTACGAGCAGTACTTC. This encodes CASSPDSTYEQYF. J is TRBJ2-7 and V is TRBV5-8, with TRBD1 as a possible D gene (6 bases). The CDR3 totals 13 residues. Germline values: CDR1 SGHTS, CDR2 YDEGEE. V was clipped by 4 bases and J by 2 bases, with 10 bases between them.

The chain is built from TRBV29-1 and TRBJ1-5; 7 bases line up with TRBD1. The CDR3 contains 13 residues. The germline V gene encodes CDR1 SQVTM and CDR2 ANQGSEA. The junction had 9 bases not matched to a gene; V was cut back by 5 bases and J by 8 bases. The CDR3 bases are TGCAGCGTTTGGTCAGGGGGTAGGGAGCCCCAGCATTTT. Translating it yields CSVWSGGREPQHF.